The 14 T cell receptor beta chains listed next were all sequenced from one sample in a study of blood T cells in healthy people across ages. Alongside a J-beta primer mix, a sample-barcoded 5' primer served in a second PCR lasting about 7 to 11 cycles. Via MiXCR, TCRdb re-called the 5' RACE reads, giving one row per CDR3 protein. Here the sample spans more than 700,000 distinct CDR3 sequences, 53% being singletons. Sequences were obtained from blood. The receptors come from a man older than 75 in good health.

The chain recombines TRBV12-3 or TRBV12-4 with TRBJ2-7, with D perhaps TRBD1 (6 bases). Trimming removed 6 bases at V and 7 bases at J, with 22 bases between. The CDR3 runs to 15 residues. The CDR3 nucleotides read TGTGCCAGCAGCGAAGTTCAGGGGTCCGGGAATGAGCAGTACTTC. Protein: CASSEVQGSGNEQYF.

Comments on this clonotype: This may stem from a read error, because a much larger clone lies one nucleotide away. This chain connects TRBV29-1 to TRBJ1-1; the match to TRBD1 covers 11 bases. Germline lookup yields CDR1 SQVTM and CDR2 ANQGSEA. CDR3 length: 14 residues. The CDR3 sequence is CGVRTGGVNTEAFF. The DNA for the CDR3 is TGCGGCGTCCGGACAGGGGGCGTGAACACTGAAGCTTTCTTT.

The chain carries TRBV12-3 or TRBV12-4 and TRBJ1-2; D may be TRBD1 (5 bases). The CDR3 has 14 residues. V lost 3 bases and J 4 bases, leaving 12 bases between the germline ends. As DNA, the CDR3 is TGTGCCAGCAGTTTTGGGACGAAACCCTATGGCTACACCTTC. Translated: CASSFGTKPYGYTF.

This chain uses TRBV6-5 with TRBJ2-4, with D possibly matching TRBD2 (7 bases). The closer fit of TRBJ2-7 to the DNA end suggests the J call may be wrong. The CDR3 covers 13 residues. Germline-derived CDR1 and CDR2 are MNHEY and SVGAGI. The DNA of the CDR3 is TGTGCCAGCAGTCTGGGGGGGCAGGGCGAGCAGTACTTC. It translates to CASSLGGQGEQYF.

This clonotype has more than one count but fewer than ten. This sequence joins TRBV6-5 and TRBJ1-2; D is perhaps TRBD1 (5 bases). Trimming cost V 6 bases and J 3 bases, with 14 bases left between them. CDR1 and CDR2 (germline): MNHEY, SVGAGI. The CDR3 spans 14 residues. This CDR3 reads CASRPFTGHYGYTF. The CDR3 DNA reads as TGTGCCAGCAGACCTTTCACAGGCCACTATGGCTACACCTTC.

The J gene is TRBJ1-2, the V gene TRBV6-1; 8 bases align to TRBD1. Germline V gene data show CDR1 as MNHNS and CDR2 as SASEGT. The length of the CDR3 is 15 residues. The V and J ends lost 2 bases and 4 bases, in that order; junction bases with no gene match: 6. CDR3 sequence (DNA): TGTGCCAGCAGTGAAAGGTGGACAGGGCTCTATGGCTACACCTTC. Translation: CASSERWTGLYGYTF.

The CDR3 is CATSRDRVSGRSWSAGELFF. DNA of the CDR3: TGTGCCACCAGCAGAGATCGGGTTAGCGGGAGATCGTGGTCCGCCGGGGAGCTGTTTTTT. The rearrangement joins TRBV15 to TRBJ2-2; 9 bases align to TRBD2. This CDR3 contains 20 residues. V dropped 0 bases and J dropped 6; count of bases not matched to a gene: 17. Germline CDR1 and CDR2: LNHNV and YYDKDF (reference sequence).

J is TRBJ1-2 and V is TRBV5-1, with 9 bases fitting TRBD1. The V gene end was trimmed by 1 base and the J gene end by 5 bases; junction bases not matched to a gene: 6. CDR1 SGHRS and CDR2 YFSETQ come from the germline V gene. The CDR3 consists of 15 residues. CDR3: CASSLTGGPRYGYTF. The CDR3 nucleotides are TGCGCCAGCAGCTTGACAGGGGGCCCGAGATATGGCTACACCTTC.

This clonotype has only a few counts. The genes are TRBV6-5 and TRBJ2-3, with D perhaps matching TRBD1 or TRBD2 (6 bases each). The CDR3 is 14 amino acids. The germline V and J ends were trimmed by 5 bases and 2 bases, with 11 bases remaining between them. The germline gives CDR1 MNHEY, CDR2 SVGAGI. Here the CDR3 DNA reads TGTGCCAGCAGTAAGGGGGGCCCCACAGATACGCAGTATTTT. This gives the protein CASSKGGPTDTQYF.

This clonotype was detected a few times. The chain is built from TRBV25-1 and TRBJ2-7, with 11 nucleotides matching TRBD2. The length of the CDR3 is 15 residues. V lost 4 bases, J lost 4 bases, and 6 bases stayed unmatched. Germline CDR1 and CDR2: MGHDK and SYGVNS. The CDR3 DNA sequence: TGTGCCAGCAGTGTACTAGCGGGAGAGGTTTACGAGCAGTACTTC. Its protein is CASSVLAGEVYEQYF.

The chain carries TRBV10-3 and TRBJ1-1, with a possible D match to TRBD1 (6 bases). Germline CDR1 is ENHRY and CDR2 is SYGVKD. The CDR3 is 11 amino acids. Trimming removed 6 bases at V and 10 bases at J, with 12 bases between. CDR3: CAIRTGTRAFF. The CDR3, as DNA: TGTGCCATCAGAACAGGGACACGAGCTTTCTTT.

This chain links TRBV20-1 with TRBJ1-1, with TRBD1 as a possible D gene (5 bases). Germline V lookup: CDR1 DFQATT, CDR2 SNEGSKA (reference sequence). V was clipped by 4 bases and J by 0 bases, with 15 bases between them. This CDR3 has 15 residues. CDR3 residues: CSATGRAGMNTEAFF. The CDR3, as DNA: TGCAGTGCTACCGGCAGGGCTGGCATGAACACTGAAGCTTTCTTT.

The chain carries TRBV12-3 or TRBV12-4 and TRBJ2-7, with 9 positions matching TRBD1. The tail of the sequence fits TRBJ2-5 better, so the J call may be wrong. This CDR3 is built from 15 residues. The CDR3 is CASSVGQGIVETQYF. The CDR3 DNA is TGTGCCAGCAGCGTCGGACAGGGGATTGTCGAGACCCAGTACTTC.

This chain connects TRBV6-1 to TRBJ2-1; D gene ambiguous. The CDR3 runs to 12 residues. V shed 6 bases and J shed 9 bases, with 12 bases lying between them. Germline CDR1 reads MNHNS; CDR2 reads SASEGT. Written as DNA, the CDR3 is TGTGCCAGCAGCGACCGTATGGTTGAGCAGTTCTTC. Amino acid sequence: CASSDRMVEQFF.